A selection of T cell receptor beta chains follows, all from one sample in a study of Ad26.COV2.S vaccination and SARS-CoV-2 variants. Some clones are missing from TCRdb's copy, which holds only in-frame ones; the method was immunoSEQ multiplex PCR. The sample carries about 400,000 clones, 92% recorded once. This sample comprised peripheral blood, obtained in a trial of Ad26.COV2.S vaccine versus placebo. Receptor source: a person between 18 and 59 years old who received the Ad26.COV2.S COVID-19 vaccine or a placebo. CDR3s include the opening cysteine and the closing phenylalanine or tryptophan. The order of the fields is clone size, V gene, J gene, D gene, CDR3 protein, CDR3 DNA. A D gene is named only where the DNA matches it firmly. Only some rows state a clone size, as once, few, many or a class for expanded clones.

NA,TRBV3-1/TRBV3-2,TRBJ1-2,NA,CASSQAYNYGYTF,TGTGCCAGCAGCCAAGCTTACAACTATGGCTACACCTTC
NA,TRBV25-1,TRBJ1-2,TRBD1,CASSEYWRGQDGYTF,TGTGCCAGCAGTGAATATTGGAGGGGGCAGGATGGCTACACCTTC
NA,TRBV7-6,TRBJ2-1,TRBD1,CASSFDFQTGRYNEQFF,TGTGCCAGCAGCTTCGACTTCCAGACAGGGCGTTACAATGAGCAGTTCTTC
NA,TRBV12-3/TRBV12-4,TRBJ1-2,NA,CASSFLRVGGYTF,TGTGCCAGCAGTTTTCTCCGGGTCGGTGGCTACACCTTC
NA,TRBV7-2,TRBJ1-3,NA,CASSFFGNTIYF,TGTGCCAGCAGCTTCTTTGGAAACACCATATATTTT
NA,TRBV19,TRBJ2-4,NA,CASSISKLGMRRGAIQYF,TGTGCCAGTAGTATCTCAAAGCTGGGCATGAGGAGAGGGGCCATTCAGTACTTC
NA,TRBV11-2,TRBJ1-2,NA,CASTLSPGTNYGYTF,TGTGCCAGCACCCTTTCTCCGGGCACAAACTATGGCTACACCTTC
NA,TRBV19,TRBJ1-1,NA,CASTKNWDGNTEAFF,TGTGCCAGTACCAAGAATTGGGACGGCAACACTGAAGCTTTCTTT
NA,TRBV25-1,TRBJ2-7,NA,CASSLSGPIFSYEQYF,TGTGCCAGCAGCTTATCCGGGCCTATCTTCTCCTACGAGCAGTACTTC
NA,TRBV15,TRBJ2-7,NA,CATSGLRVGAKGHEQYF,TGTGCCACCAGCGGACTCCGAGTGGGGGCTAAGGGCCACGAGCAGTACTTC
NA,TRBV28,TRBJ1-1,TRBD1,CASSLWGTGGLTTMNTEAFF,TGTGCCAGCAGTTTATGGGGGACAGGGGGTTTGACTACCATGAACACTGAAGCTTTCTTT
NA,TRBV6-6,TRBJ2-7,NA,CASSRGRTAGIYEQYF,TGTGCCAGCAGCCGCGGAAGGACGGCTGGAATATACGAGCAGTACTTC
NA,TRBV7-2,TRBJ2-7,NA,CASSSEHRAVLYEQYF,TGTGCCAGCAGCTCAGAGCACAGGGCGGTCCTCTACGAGCAGTACTTC
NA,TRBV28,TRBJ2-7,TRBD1,CASSRTGSYEQYF,TGTGCCAGCAGTCGGACAGGGTCCTACGAGCAGTACTTC
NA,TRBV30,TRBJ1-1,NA,CAWGVSFTEAFF,TGTGCCTGGGGGGTATCTTTCACTGAAGCTTTCTTT
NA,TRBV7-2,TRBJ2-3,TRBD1,CASSLVGTGYTDTQYF,TGTGCCAGCAGCTTAGTCGGGACAGGATACACAGATACGCAGTATTTT
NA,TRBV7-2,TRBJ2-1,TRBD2,CASSLERGESSYNEQFF,TGTGCCAGCAGCCTAGAGCGGGGGGAGAGCTCCTACAATGAGCAGTTCTTC
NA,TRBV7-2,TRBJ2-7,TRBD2,CASSPSGGTPYEQYF,TGTGCCAGCAGCCCCAGCGGGGGAACACCCTACGAGCAGTACTTC
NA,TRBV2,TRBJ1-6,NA,CASSEDSSYNSPLHF,TGTGCCAGCAGCGAAGACAGCTCCTATAATTCACCCCTCCACTTT
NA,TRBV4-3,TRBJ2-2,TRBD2,CASSLGLAGPTGELFF,TGCGCCAGCAGCCTCGGACTAGCGGGGCCCACCGGGGAGCTGTTTTTT
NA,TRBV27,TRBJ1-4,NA,CASSMTGLREKLFF,TGTGCCAGCAGCATGACAGGATTAAGAGAAAAACTGTTTTTT
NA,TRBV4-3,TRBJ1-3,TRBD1,CASSSGTGGGNTIYF,TGCGCCAGCAGCAGCGGGACAGGGGGAGGAAACACCATATATTTT
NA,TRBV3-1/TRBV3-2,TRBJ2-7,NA,CASSQDYEQYF,TGTGCCAGCAGCCAGGACTACGAGCAGTACTTC
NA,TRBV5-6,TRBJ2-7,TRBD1,CASRGDRGEWNEQYF,TGTGCCAGCAGAGGAGACAGGGGGGAATGGAACGAGCAGTACTTC
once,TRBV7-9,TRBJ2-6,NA,CASPKTWGPDSGANVLTF,TGTGCCAGTCCCAAAACTTGGGGGCCGGACTCTGGGGCCAACGTCCTGACTTTC
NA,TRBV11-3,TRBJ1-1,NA,CASSEKRGGDDTEAFF,TGTGCCAGCAGCGAGAAGAGGGGAGGTGATGACACTGAAGCTTTCTTT
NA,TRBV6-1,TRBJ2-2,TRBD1,CASSELTGAGELFF,TGTGCCAGCAGTGAACTGACAGGGGCCGGGGAGCTGTTTTTT
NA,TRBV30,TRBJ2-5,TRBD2,CAWISPGGETQYF,TGTGCCTGGATTTCCCCGGGAGGAGAGACCCAGTACTTC
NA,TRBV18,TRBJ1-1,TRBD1,CASSPLQGEAFF,TGTGCCAGCTCACCCCTACAGGGGGAAGCTTTCTTT
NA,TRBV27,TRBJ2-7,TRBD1,CASSYATGSSYEQYF,TGTGCCAGCAGTTATGCGACAGGGAGCTCCTACGAGCAGTACTTC
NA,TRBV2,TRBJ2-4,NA,CASSGRRVPLAKNIQYF,TGTGCCAGCAGTGGACGCCGGGTCCCCCTAGCCAAAAACATTCAGTACTTC
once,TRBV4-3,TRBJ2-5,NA,CASSHSALRGGETQYF,TGCGCCAGCAGCCACTCGGCCCTACGAGGCGGAGAGACCCAGTACTTC
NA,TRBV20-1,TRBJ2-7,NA,CSASRAAGNYEQYF,TGCAGTGCCAGTAGGGCCGCAGGGAACTACGAGCAGTACTTC
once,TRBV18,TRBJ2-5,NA,CASSPQGRDGETQYF,TGTGCCAGCTCACCACAGGGGCGGGATGGAGAGACCCAGTACTTC
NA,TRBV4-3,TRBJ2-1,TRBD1,CASSQEGQGLDNEQFF,TGCGCCAGCAGCCAAGAGGGACAGGGGCTAGACAATGAGCAGTTCTTC
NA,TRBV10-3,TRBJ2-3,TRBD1,CAIKDRVSDTQYF,TGTGCCATCAAAGACAGGGTTTCGGATACGCAGTATTTT
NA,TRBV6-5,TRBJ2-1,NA,CASSYSGARYEQFF,TGTGCCAGCAGTTACTCGGGGGCGCGGTATGAGCAGTTCTTC
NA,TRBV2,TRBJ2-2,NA,CASSTWGVAARTGELFF,TGTGCCAGCAGTACCTGGGGGGTCGCCGCCCGGACCGGGGAGCTGTTTTTT
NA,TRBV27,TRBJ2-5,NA,CASSPRLGRLAQYF,TGTGCCAGCAGCCCCCGGCTAGGGCGGTTGGCCCAGTACTTC
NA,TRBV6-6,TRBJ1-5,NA,CASSYFRGGLNQPQHF,TGTGCCAGCAGTTACTTCCGTGGGGGTCTCAATCAGCCCCAGCATTTT
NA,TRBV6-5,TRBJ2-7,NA,CASQLMVGVNEQYF,TGTGCCAGCCAGTTAATGGTGGGGGTTAACGAGCAGTACTTC
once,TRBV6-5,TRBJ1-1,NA,CASGITGYTEAFF,TGTGCCAGCGGGATAACAGGGTACACTGAAGCTTTCTTT
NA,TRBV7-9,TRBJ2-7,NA,CASSLPNRASSYEQYF,TGTGCCAGCAGCTTACCCAACAGGGCAAGCTCCTACGAGCAGTACTTC
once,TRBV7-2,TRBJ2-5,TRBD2,CASSSAGLVGTQYF,TGTGCCAGCAGCTCCGCGGGACTAGTGGGGACCCAGTACTTC
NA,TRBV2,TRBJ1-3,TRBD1,CASSGSGQGDTIYF,TGTGCCAGCAGCGGATCTGGACAGGGGGACACCATATATTTT
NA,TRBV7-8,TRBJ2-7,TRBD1,CATRGQSYEQYF,TGTGCCACCAGGGGGCAATCGTACGAGCAGTACTTC
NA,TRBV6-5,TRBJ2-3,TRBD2,CASSTGTSGDTQYF,TGTGCCAGCAGCACCGGGACTAGCGGAGATACGCAGTATTTT
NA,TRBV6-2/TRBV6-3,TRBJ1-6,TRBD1,CASSYTGDSNSPLHF,TGTGCCAGCAGTTACACCGGGGACAGCAATTCACCCCTCCACTTT
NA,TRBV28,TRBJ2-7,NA,CASSNYEQYF,TGTGCCAGCAGTAACTACGAGCAGTACTTC
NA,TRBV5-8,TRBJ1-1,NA,CASSLGPFTEAFF,TGTGCCAGCAGCTTGGGTCCCTTCACTGAAGCTTTCTTT
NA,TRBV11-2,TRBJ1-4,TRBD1,CASSDGTAFEKLFF,TGTGCCAGCAGCGACGGGACAGCTTTTGAAAAACTGTTTTTT
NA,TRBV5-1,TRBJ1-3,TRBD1,CASSLGQGNTIYF,TGCGCCAGCAGCTTGGGACAGGGGAACACCATATATTTT
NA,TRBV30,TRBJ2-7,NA,CPGTYPYEQYF,TGCCCCGGGACATACCCCTACGAGCAGTACTTC